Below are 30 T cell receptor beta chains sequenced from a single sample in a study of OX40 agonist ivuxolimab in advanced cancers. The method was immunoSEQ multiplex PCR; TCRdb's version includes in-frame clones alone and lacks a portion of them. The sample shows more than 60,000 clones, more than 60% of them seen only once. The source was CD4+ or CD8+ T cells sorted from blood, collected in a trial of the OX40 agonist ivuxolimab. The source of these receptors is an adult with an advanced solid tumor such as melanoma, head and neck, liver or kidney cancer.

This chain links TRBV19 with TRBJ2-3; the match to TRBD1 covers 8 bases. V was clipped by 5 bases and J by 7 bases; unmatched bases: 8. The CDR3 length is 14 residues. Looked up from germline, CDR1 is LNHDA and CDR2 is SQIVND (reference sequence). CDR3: CASSASTGGNTQYF. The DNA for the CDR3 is TGTGCCAGTAGTGCCTCTACAGGGGGGAATACGCAGTATTTT.

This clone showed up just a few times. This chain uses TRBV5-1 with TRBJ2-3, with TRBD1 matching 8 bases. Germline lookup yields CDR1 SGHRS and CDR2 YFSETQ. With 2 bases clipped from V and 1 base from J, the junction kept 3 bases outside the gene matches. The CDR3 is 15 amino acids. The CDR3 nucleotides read TGCGCCAGCAGCTTCCAGGGGGCGGGCACAGATACGCAGTATTTT. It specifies CASSFQGAGTDTQYF.

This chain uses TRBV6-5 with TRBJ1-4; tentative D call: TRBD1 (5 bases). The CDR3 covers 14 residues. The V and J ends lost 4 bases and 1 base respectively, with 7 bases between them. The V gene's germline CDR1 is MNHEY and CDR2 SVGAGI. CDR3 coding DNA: TGTGCCAGCAGTTGGACAAGAACTAATGAAAAACTGTTTTTT. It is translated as CASSWTRTNEKLFF.

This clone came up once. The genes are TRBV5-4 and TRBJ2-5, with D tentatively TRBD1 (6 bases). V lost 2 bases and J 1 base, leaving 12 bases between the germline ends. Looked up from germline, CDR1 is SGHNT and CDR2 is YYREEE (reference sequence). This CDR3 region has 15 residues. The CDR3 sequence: CASSLKTGTQETQYF. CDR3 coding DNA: TGTGCCAGCAGCTTAAAGACAGGAACCCAAGAGACCCAGTACTTC.

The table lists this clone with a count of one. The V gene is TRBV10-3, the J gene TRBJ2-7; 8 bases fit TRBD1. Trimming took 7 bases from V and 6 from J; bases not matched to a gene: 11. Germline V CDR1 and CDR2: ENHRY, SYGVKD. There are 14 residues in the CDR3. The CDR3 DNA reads TGTGCCATCAAAGGGACAGGAGCCCCGAGCGAGCAGTACTTC. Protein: CAIKGTGAPSEQYF.

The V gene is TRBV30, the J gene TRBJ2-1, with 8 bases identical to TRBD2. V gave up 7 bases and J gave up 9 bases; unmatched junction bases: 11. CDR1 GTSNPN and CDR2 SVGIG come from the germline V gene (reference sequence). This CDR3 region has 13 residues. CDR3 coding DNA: TGTGCCTCAGCCGGGACTAGAATGGGTGAGCAGTTCTTC. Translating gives CASAGTRMGEQFF.

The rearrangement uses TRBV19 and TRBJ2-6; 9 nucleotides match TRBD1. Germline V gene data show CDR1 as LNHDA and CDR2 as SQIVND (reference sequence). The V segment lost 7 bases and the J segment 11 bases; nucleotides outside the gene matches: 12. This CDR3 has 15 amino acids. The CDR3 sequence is CASNTAPDRGYVLTF. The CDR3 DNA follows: TGTGCCAGTAACACAGCCCCGGACAGGGGTTACGTCCTGACTTTC.

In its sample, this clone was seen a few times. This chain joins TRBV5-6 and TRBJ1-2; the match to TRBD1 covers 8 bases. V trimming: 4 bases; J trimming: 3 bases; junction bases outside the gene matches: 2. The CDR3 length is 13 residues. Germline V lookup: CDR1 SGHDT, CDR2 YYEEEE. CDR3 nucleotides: TGTGCCAGCAGCCCGGGACAGGACTATGGCTACACCTTC. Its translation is CASSPGQDYGYTF. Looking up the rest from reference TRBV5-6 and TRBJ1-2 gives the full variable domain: DAGVTQSPTHLIKTRGQQVTLRCSPKSGHDTVSWYQQALGQGPQFIFQYYEEEERQRGNFPDRFSGHQFPNYSSELNVNALLLGDSALYLCASSPGQDYGYTFGSGTRLTVV.

This chain's CDR3 is CASSTLVGAREQYF. CDR3 DNA: TGTGCCAGTAGCACCTTGGTGGGGGCGCGTGAGCAGTACTTC. The rearrangement joins TRBV19 to TRBJ2-7; tentatively, D is TRBD1 (6 bases). The CDR3 contains 14 residues. Germline CDR1 LNHDA, CDR2 SQIVND (reference sequence). The V and J ends lost 6 bases and 7 bases respectively, with 19 bases between them.

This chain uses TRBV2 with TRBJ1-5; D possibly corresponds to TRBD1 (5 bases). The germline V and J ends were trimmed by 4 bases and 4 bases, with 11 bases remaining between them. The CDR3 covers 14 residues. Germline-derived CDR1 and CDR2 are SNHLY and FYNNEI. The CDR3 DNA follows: TGTGCCAGCAGTGCGGGGGGGAGAAATCAGCCCCAGCATTTT. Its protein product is CASSAGGRNQPQHF.

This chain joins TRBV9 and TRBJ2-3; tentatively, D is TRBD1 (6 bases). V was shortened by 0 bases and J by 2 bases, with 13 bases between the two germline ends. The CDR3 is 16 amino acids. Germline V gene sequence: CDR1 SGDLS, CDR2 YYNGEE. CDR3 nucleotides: TGTGCCAGCAGCGTAGGAGTGGGGGCCTTCACAGATACGCAGTATTTT. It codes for CASSVGVGAFTDTQYF.

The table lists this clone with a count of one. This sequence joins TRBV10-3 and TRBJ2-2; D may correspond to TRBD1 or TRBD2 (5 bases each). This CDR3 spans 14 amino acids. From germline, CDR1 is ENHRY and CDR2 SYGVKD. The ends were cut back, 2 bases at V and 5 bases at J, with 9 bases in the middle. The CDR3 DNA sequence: TGTGCCATCAGTGAGGGGGGTTGGACCGGGGAGCTGTTTTTT. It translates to CAISEGGWTGELFF.

CDR3 sequence reads: CASSLGQLNEKLFF. Here the CDR3 DNA reads TGTGCCAGCAGCTTAGGACAACTTAATGAAAAACTGTTTTTT. The gene calls are TRBV5-5 and TRBJ1-4; D perhaps matches TRBD1 (5 bases). The CDR3 loop spans 14 amino acids. V was pared by 2 bases and J by 4 bases, with 9 bases between. Germline loops: CDR1 SGHKS, CDR2 YYEKEE (reference sequence).

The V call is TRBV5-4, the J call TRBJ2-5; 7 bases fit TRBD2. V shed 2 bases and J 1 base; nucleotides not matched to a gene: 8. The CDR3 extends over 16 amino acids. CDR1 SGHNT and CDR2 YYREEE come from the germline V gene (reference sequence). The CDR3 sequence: CASSFWGGGRQETQYF. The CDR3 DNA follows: TGTGCCAGCAGCTTTTGGGGCGGGGGACGCCAAGAGACCCAGTACTTC.

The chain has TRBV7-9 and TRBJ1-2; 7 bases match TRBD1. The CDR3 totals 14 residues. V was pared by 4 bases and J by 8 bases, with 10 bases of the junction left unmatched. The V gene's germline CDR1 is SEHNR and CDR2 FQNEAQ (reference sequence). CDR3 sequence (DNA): TGTGCCAGCAGCTCACAGGGGCGGGGAGAGGGCTACACCTTC. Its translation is CASSSQGRGEGYTF.

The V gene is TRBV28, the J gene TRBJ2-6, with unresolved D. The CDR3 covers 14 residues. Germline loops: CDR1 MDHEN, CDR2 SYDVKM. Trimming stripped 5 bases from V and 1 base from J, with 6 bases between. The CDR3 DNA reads TGTGCCAGCAGTATATTTTCTGGGGCCAACGTCCTGACTTTC. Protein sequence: CASSIFSGANVLTF.

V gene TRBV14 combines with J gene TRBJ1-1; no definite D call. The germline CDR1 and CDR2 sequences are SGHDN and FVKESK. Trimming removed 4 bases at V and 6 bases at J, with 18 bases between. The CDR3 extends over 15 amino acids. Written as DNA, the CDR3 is TGTGCCAGCAGCCCGCAACCGACGAGGCCCGCTGAAGCTTTCTTT. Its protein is CASSPQPTRPAEAFF.

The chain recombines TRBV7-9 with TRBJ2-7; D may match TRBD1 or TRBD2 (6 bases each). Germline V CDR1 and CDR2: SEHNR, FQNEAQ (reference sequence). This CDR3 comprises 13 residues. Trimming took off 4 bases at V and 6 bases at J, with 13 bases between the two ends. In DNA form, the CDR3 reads TGTGCCAGCAGCTCGGGGGCCCCGGGCGAGCAGTACTTC. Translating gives CASSSGAPGEQYF.

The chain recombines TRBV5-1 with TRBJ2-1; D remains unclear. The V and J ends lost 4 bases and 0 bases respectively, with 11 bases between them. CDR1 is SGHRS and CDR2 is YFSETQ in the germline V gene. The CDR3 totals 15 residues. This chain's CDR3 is CASSDGQSSYNEQFF. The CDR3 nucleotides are TGCGCCAGCAGCGACGGGCAAAGCTCCTACAATGAGCAGTTCTTC.

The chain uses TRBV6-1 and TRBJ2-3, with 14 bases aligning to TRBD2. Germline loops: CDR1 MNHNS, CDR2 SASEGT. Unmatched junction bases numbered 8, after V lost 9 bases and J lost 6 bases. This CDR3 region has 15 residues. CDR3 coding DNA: TGTGCCAGTGTGACTAGCGGGGGGGCATGGGATACGCAGTATTTT. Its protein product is CASVTSGGAWDTQYF.

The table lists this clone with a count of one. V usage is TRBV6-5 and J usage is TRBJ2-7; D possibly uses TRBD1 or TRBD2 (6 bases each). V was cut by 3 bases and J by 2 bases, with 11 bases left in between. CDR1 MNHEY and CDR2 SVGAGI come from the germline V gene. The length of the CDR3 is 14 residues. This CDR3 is CASSYSGAAYEQYF. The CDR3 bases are TGTGCCAGCAGTTATTCGGGGGCTGCCTACGAGCAGTACTTC.

CDR3 residues: CASSKPTGFGADTQYF. CDR3 bases: TGTGCCAGCAGCAAACCGACAGGGTTCGGGGCAGATACGCAGTATTTT. V and J are TRBV7-3 and TRBJ2-3; 7 positions agree with TRBD1. From germline, CDR1 is SGHTA and CDR2 FQGTGA. The length of the CDR3 is 16 residues. Germline trimming cut 5 bases from V and 4 bases from J; bases unmatched to any gene: 12.

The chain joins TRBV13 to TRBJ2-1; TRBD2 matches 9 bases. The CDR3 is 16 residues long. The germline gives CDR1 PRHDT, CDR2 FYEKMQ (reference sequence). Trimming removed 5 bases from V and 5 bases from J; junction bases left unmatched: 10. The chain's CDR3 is CASSLLAGRENNEQFF. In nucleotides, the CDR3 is TGTGCCAGCAGCCTCCTAGCGGGGAGGGAAAACAATGAGCAGTTCTTC.

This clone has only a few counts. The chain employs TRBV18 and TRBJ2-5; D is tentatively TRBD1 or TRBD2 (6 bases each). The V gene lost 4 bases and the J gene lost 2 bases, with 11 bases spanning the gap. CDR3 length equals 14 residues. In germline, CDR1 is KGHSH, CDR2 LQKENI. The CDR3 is CASSQGGSQETQYF. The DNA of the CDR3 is TGTGCCAGCTCACAGGGGGGATCTCAAGAGACCCAGTACTTC.

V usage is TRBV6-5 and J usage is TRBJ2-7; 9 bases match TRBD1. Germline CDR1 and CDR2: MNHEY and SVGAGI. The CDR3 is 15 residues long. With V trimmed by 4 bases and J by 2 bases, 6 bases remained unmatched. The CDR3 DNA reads TGTGCCAGCAGTTTTGACAGGGGGGCAACCTACGAGCAGTACTTC. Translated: CASSFDRGATYEQYF.

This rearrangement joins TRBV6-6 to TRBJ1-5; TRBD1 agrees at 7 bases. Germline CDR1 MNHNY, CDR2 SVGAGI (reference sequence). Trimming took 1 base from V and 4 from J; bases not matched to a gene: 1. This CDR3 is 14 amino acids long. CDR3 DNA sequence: TGTGCCAGCAGTTACTTGACAGGGAATCAGCCCCAGCATTTT. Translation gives CASSYLTGNQPQHF.

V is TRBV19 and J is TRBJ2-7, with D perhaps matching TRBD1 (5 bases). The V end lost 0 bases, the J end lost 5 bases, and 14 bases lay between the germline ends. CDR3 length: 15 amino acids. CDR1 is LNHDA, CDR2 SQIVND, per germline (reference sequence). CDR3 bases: TGTGCCAGTAGTATAGAATCCAGGGTGAGGAACGAGCAGTACTTC. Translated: CASSIESRVRNEQYF.

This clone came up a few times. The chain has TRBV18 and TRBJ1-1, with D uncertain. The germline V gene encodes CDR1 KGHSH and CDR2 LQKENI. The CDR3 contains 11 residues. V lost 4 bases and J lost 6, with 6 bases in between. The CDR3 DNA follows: TGTGCCAGCTCACGTGAGGCTGAAGCTTTCTTT. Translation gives CASSREAEAFF.

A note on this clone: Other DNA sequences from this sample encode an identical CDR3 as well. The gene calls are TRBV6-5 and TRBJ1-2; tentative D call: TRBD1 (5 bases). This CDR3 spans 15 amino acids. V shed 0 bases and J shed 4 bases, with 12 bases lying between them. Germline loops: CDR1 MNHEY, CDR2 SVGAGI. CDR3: CASSYSRQGGYGYTF. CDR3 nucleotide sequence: TGTGCCAGCAGTTACTCGAGGCAGGGCGGCTATGGCTACACCTTC.

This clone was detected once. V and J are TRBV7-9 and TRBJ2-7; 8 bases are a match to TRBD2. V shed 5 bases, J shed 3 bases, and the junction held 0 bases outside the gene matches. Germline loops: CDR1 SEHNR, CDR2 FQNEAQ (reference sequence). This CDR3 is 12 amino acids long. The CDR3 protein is CASSTSGYEQYF. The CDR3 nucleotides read TGTGCCAGCAGCACTAGCGGCTACGAGCAGTACTTC.